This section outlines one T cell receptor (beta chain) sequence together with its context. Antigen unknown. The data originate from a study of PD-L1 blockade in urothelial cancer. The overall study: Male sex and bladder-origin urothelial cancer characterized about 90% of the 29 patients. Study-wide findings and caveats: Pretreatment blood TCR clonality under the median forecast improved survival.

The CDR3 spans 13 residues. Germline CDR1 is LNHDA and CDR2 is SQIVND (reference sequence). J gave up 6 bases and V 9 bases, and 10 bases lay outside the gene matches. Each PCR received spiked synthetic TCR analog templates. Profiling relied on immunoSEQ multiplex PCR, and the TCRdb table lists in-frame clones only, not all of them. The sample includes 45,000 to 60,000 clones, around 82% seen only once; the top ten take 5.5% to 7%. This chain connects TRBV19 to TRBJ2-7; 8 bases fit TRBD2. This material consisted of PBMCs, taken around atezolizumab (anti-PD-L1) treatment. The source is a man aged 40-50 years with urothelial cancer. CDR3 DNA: TGTGCCAGCTCCCTAGCGGGCTCTCCCGAGCAGTACTTC. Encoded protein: CASSLAGSPEQYF.